This T cell receptor (beta chain) was sequenced during a study of Ad26.COV2.S vaccination and SARS-CoV-2 variants. Treatment specified: about 20 received Ad26.COV2.S at low or high dose, single or two shots; about 5 received placebo; per-sample allocation not given. It was on day 63 after the first vaccine or placebo injection that samples were taken. TCRdb's table, derived via immunoSEQ multiplex PCR, lists solely in-frame clones and lacks some. The sample consists of around 250,000 clones, 87% of them appearing once. CDR1 and CDR2 (germline): MNHEY, SVGAGI. The germline V and J ends were trimmed by 0 bases and 4 bases, with 15 bases remaining between them. The CDR3 consists of 16 residues.

Material: peripheral blood, obtained in a trial of Ad26.COV2.S vaccine versus placebo. The source of this sequence is a person aged 18-60 years who received the Ad26.COV2.S COVID-19 vaccine or a placebo. The genes are TRBV6-5 and TRBJ1-1; possible D gene TRBD1, 6 bases. CDR3 bases: TGTGCCAGCAGTTACTCGGGGGCAGGGAGGGGCACTGAAGCTTTCTTT. Translation gives CASSYSGAGRGTEAFF.